The 27 T cell receptor beta chains below come from one sample, sequenced in a study of regulatory T cells in long-lasting Graves disease. Time point denoted: newly diagnosed GD, antithyroid drugs for less than 3 months. Researchers made the TCR library from RNA that was extracted from PBMCs. Assembly of TCR beta libraries relied on iRepertoire HTBI primers together with Arm-PCR of CDR3 regions. MiXCR was run by TCRdb on the multiplex PCR reads, yielding one entry per CDR3 protein. The sample holds 350,000 to 400,000 distinct CDR3 sequences, about a sixth seen once. This same sample was also part of a study on T cells in Graves' hyperthyroidism and ophthalmopathy.

The material sequenced was peripheral blood mononuclear cells (PBMCs), taken at new diagnosis, from a patient treated with antithyroid drugs. These receptor sequences come from a woman between 18 and 29 years old with Graves disease.

J is TRBJ2-1 and V is TRBV3-1; TRBD2 aligns across 11 bases. The V and J ends lost 4 bases and 8 bases, in that order; junction bases with no gene match: 7. The CDR3 consists of 15 residues. In germline, CDR1 is LGHDT, CDR2 YNNKEL (reference sequence). This CDR3 reads CASSPGLAGIDEQFF. CDR3 DNA sequence: TGTGCCAGCAGCCCCGGACTAGCGGGTATAGATGAGCAGTTCTTC.

Turning to this clonotype: Possible read error: a much larger clone is one base away. The V and J genes are TRBV12-3 or TRBV12-4 and TRBJ2-1; D tentatively fits TRBD1 or TRBD2 (5 bases each). The CDR3 length is 16 residues. Trimming took 4 bases from V and 8 from J, leaving 21 bases between them. The CDR3 is CASSSPNHRRYHEQFF. Written as DNA, the CDR3 is TGTGCCAGCAGTTCGCCCAACCACAGGAGGTACCATGAGCAGTTCTTC.

This clonotype was counted ten times or more. The rearrangement uses TRBV7-9 and TRBJ1-2; possibly TRBD1 for D (6 bases). V dropped 8 bases and J dropped 2 bases, with 15 bases sitting between them. CDR1 is SEHNR, CDR2 FQNEAQ, per germline (reference sequence). This CDR3 spans 14 amino acids. The CDR3 DNA reads TGTGCCAGCGACCACAGGGAGCCGAACTATGGCTACACCTTC. The encoded protein is CASDHREPNYGYTF.

At least ten counts were recorded for this clonotype. This chain joins TRBV27 and TRBJ2-3, with TRBD1 identical over 9 bases. J gave up 4 bases and V 5 bases, and 10 bases lay outside the gene matches. The CDR3 is 16 residues long. Germline V CDR1 and CDR2: MNHEY, SMNVEV (reference sequence). The CDR3 reads CASSPQVTGGADTQYF. DNA for the CDR3: TGTGCCAGCAGTCCCCAGGTAACAGGGGGCGCAGATACGCAGTATTTT.

This clonotype was counted a single time. The chain couples TRBV19 to TRBJ1-5; no definite D call. Trimming stripped 3 bases from V and 6 bases from J, with 15 bases between. Per the germline V gene, CDR1 is LNHDA and CDR2 is SQIVND (reference sequence). This CDR3 contains 15 residues. CDR3 sequence: CASSISAGMGQPQHF. In DNA, the CDR3 is TGTGCCAGTAGTATTTCGGCAGGCATGGGTCAGCCCCAGCATTTT.

This clonotype was picked up one time. The chain uses TRBV7-9 and TRBJ1-2; D is possibly TRBD1 (5 bases). This CDR3 has 15 amino acids. Germline CDR1 SEHNR, CDR2 FQNEAQ (reference sequence). The germline V and J ends were trimmed by 4 bases and 0 bases, with 12 bases remaining between them. CDR3 nucleotide sequence: TGTGCCAGCAGCTCCTTGCGACAGTCTAACTATGGCTACACCTTC. Its translation: CASSSLRQSNYGYTF.

V gene TRBV7-9 combines with J gene TRBJ2-7; 13 positions match TRBD2. From germline, CDR1 is SEHNR and CDR2 FQNEAQ (reference sequence). There are 16 residues in the CDR3. V was clipped by 5 bases and J by 6 bases; unmatched bases: 10. CDR3 nucleotide sequence: TGTGCCAGCAGCCCCGGACTAGCGGGAGAGCTCGGCGAGCAGTACTTC. Amino acids: CASSPGLAGELGEQYF.

This clonotype was counted only a few times. CDR3 coding DNA: TGCAGCGGGGGGGACCCAACTAGCGGGAACTCCTACAATGAGCAGTTCTTC. Translating it yields CSGGDPTSGNSYNEQFF. V usage is TRBV29-1 and J usage is TRBJ2-1; 10 bases are shared with TRBD2. This CDR3 is 17 amino acids long. Germline trimming cut 7 bases from V and 0 bases from J; bases unmatched to any gene: 12. Germline CDR1 is SQVTM and CDR2 is ANQGSEA.

This clonotype was seen ten or more times. The V and J genes are TRBV7-3 and TRBJ2-2; 12 nucleotides line up with TRBD2. This CDR3 is built from 16 residues. Trimming took 6 bases from V and 6 from J; bases not matched to a gene: 8. Germline lookup yields CDR1 SGHTA and CDR2 FQGTGA. The DNA of the CDR3 is TGTGCCAGCAGGCTTTCTAGCGGGAGGGCCCCCGGGGAGCTGTTTTTT. Protein: CASRLSSGRAPGELFF.

Ten or more counts support this clonotype. The chain couples TRBV27 to TRBJ2-1; D remains unclear. The CDR3 sequence is 13 residues long. Germline CDR1 and CDR2: MNHEY and SMNVEV (reference sequence). Trimming took off 3 bases at V and 10 bases at J, with 13 bases between the two ends. For the CDR3, the DNA is TGTGCCAGCAGTTTCGGGCTCCTCGGAGAGCAGTTCTTC. Translating it yields CASSFGLLGEQFF.

The genes are TRBV11-2 and TRBJ2-3, with TRBD2 identical over 8 bases. Unmatched junction bases numbered 13, after V lost 2 bases and J lost 0 bases. The CDR3 is 19 amino acids. Germline values: CDR1 SGHAT, CDR2 FQNNGV. The CDR3 region is CASSLSGLAAGTSTDTQYF. The CDR3 coding sequence is TGTGCCAGCAGCTTAAGCGGACTAGCCGCCGGGACTAGCACAGATACGCAGTATTTT.

This clonotype turned up a few times. The V and J genes are TRBV10-2 and TRBJ2-5; TRBD2 aligns across 11 bases. This CDR3 comprises 13 residues. Per germline, CDR1 WSHSY and CDR2 SAAADI. V lost 7 bases, J lost 4 bases, and 2 bases stayed unmatched. CDR3 in amino acids: CASKGLAVETQYF. CDR3 sequence (DNA): TGCGCCAGCAAGGGACTAGCGGTAGAGACCCAGTACTTC.

The table lists this clonotype with many counts. The chain has TRBV13 and TRBJ2-7, with D tentatively TRBD1 (6 bases). The germline V gene encodes CDR1 PRHDT and CDR2 FYEKMQ (reference sequence). Deletions cut 6 bases from V and 3 bases from J, with 9 bases between. CDR3 length: 12 amino acids. The CDR3 sequence: CASSEQGYEQYF. As DNA, the CDR3 is TGTGCCAGCAGTGAACAGGGCTACGAGCAGTACTTC.

This clonotype came up many times. The J gene is TRBJ2-7, the V gene TRBV28; TRBD2 is a possible D gene (6 bases). Germline CDR1 MDHEN, CDR2 SYDVKM. Trimming stripped 6 bases from V and 4 bases from J, with 10 bases between. There are 12 residues in the CDR3. The CDR3 reads CASSLAGYEQYF. CDR3 nucleotides: TGTGCCAGCAGCTTGGCGGGGTACGAGCAGTACTTC.

V is TRBV6-1 and J is TRBJ1-1, with 12 bases fitting TRBD1. V lost 7 bases, J lost 5 bases, and 14 bases stayed unmatched. This CDR3 spans 17 amino acids. Germline-derived CDR1 and CDR2 are MNHNS and SASEGT. CDR3 in amino acids: CASTNTNPGQGATEAFF. As DNA, the CDR3 is TGTGCCAGCACCAATACAAACCCGGGACAGGGGGCGACTGAAGCTTTCTTT.

In this sample, this clonotype turned up many times. This chain links TRBV6-1 with TRBJ2-3; D ambiguous. Germline V gives CDR1 MNHNS, CDR2 SASEGT. Between the trimmed V and J ends, which lost 5 bases and 0 bases, there was a span of 15 bases. The CDR3 consists of 16 residues. The CDR3 is CASSPLSVTSTDTQYF. CDR3 DNA sequence: TGTGCCAGCAGTCCCTTGTCTGTGACTAGCACAGATACGCAGTATTTT.

The chain employs TRBV7-6 and TRBJ2-7; TRBD2 matches 8 bases. The CDR3 extends over 14 amino acids. After removal of 6 bases from V and 1 base from J, the junction contained 5 bases not matched to a gene. The germline V gene has CDR1 SGHVS and CDR2 FNYEAQ. The CDR3 sequence is CASRRLASSYEQYF. In DNA form, the CDR3 reads TGTGCCAGCAGAAGACTAGCGTCTTCCTACGAGCAGTACTTC.

This clonotype appeared many times. The chain joins TRBV28 to TRBJ1-1, with D unclear. Per germline, CDR1 MDHEN and CDR2 SYDVKM. Trimming took off 3 bases at V and 1 base at J, with 12 bases between the two ends. CDR3 length: 15 amino acids. CDR3 region: CASSFSKWANTEAFF. CDR3 DNA sequence: TGTGCCAGCAGTTTCTCCAAATGGGCGAACACTGAAGCTTTCTTT.

Only a few counts were recorded for this clonotype. The chain couples TRBV2 to TRBJ2-2; D could derive from TRBD1 or TRBD2 (5 bases each). The length of the CDR3 is 14 residues. Germline V gives CDR1 SNHLY, CDR2 FYNNEI. Trimming shortened V by 3 bases and J by 6 bases, and 11 bases separated the two germline ends. The CDR3 reads CASSEVWGPGELFF. The CDR3 DNA reads TGTGCCAGCAGTGAGGTCTGGGGACCCGGGGAGCTGTTTTTT.

About this clonotype: One end of the junction varies from germline; a read error may be responsible. V usage is TRBV28 and J usage is TRBJ2-3; the match to TRBD2 covers 11 bases. The CDR3 length is 16 residues. The V gene's germline CDR1 is MDHEN and CDR2 SYDVKM. This chain's CDR3 is CASSFLAGGSTDTQYF. CDR3 DNA sequence: TGTGCCAGTAGTTTCCTAGCGGGAGGCAGCACAGATACGCAGTATTTT.

For this clonotype: This sequence is one base from a far larger clone and is likely a read error. The chain couples TRBV18 to TRBJ2-1; no clear D gene. The end of the DNA is better explained by TRBJ2-3, so the J call may be wrong. Looked up from germline, CDR1 is KGHSH and CDR2 is LQKENI. CDR3 length: 12 residues. The CDR3 bases are TGTGCCAGCTCACCTCCAGTGGATGCGCAGTATTTT. Encoded protein: CASSPPVDAQYF.

V and J are TRBV18 and TRBJ1-6; perhaps TRBD1 as D (6 bases). The CDR3 extends over 13 amino acids. The V end lost 3 bases, the J end lost 7 bases, and 7 bases lay between the germline ends. Germline CDR1 reads KGHSH; CDR2 reads LQKENI. For the CDR3, the DNA is TGTGCCAGCTCACCGCAGGGGAATTCACCCCTCCACTTT. Residues: CASSPQGNSPLHF.

In its sample, this clonotype was seen many times. V and J are TRBV12-3 or TRBV12-4 and TRBJ2-1; TRBD2 aligns across 9 bases. The CDR3 loop spans 15 amino acids. V trimming: 7 bases; J trimming: 6 bases; junction bases outside the gene matches: 10. Written as DNA, the CDR3 is TGTGCCAGCATCCGCGGCGCTAGCGGGGCCAATGAGCAGTTCTTC. Translating gives CASIRGASGANEQFF.

There are many counts of this clonotype. The V and J genes are TRBV2 and TRBJ1-2, with 10 bases aligning to TRBD1. There are 17 residues in the CDR3. J gave up 8 bases and V 8 bases, and 20 bases lay outside the gene matches. CDR1 and CDR2 from the germline V gene are SNHLY and FYNNEI. Written as DNA, the CDR3 is TGTGCCAGCGGCGACAGGGGGCACATTGGGATTGTATTCGGCTACACCTTC. It encodes CASGDRGHIGIVFGYTF.

This clonotype was observed many times. The chain recombines TRBV28 with TRBJ2-2; perhaps TRBD1 as D (5 bases). From germline, CDR1 is MDHEN and CDR2 SYDVKM. The CDR3 length is 13 residues. V was pared by 8 bases and J by 4 bases, with 11 bases between. The DNA for the CDR3 is TGTGCCAGCGAGGACACCTCCACCGGGGAGCTGTTTTTT. It yields the protein CASEDTSTGELFF.

V and J are TRBV10-3 and TRBJ1-3; TRBD1 is a possible D gene (6 bases). The V gene lost 4 bases and the J gene lost 0 bases, with 7 bases spanning the gap. Germline V CDR1 and CDR2: ENHRY, SYGVKD. The CDR3 sequence is 14 residues long. The CDR3 bases are TGTGCCATCAGTGTGGACAGCTCTGGAAACACCATATATTTT. Amino acids: CAISVDSSGNTIYF.

Concerning this clonotype itself: Lacking the conserved final phenylalanine or tryptophan, this CDR3 likely reflects a read error. This chain uses TRBV7-9 with TRBJ2-3, with 10 bases that match TRBD1. Germline V CDR1 and CDR2: SEHNR, FQNEAQ (reference sequence). J was trimmed by 1 base and V by 5 bases; bases with no gene match: 3. The CDR3 runs to 15 residues. The CDR3 DNA reads TGTGCCAGCAGCACTGGGACAGGGGGCACAGATACGCAGTATCTT. It is translated as CASSTGTGGTDTQYL.